This entry lists 4 T cell receptor beta chains sequenced from one sample in a study of memory B cells and T cells in multiple sclerosis. These receptors' antigens are unknown. Stimulus-free culture yielded autoproliferating CFSE-dim and non-proliferating CFSE-high T cells, each sequenced separately. Cultures began with some 49 million CFSE-labeled PBMCs, unstimulated for around 7 days, with replicate wells pooled. The assay was immunoSEQ multiplex PCR, and TCRdb's table has in-frame clones only and misses some. The top ten hold roughly 1.1% of the sample, which has some 49,000 clones, around 80% seen once. Sample: PBMCs from blood kept in culture. All receptors derive from a human donor with multiple sclerosis.

The V gene is TRBV7-9, the J gene TRBJ1-1, with D maybe TRBD1 (5 bases). The CDR3 is 13 amino acids. Per the germline V gene, CDR1 is SEHNR and CDR2 is FQNEAQ (reference sequence). Trimming shortened V by 6 bases and J by 1 base, and 9 bases separated the two germline ends. CDR3 sequence: CASRRGQNTEAFF. CDR3 nucleotides: TGTGCCAGCAGGAGAGGACAGAACACTGAAGCTTTCTTT.

The chain couples TRBV27 to TRBJ2-5; 8 positions agree with TRBD1. The DNA end is a closer match to TRBJ2-7, so the J assignment may be wrong. This CDR3 has 19 residues. Germline V lookup: CDR1 MNHEY, CDR2 SMNVEV (reference sequence). CDR3 bases: TGTGCCAGCAGTTTAGTGCCGGGACAGGCTGCGTGGCCCGGGGACGAGCAGTACTTC. Encoded protein: CASSLVPGQAAWPGDEQYF.

CDR3 in DNA: TGTGCCTGGACCAGGGGGAGTTCACCCCTCCACTTT. Its protein is CAWTRGSSPLHF. V and J are TRBV30 and TRBJ1-6, with 7 bases lining up with TRBD1. Germline CDR1 GTSNPN, CDR2 SVGIG (reference sequence). V shed 4 bases and J 9 bases; nucleotides not matched to a gene: 3. The CDR3 totals 12 residues.

The chain carries TRBV30 and TRBJ1-3; possibly TRBD1 for D (5 bases). The CDR3 is 14 residues long. Looked up from germline, CDR1 is GTSNPN and CDR2 is SVGIG (reference sequence). V was cut by 2 bases and J by 2 bases, with 10 bases left in between. For the CDR3, the DNA is TGTGCCTGGAGTCCGGGGGAACCTGGAAACACCATATATTTT. As protein: CAWSPGEPGNTIYF.